These 27 T cell receptor beta chains were all obtained from the same sample, sequenced in a study of T-cell memory formation after mild COVID-19. From the 5' RACE reads, TCRdb called clonotypes with MiXCR, one entry per CDR3 protein. In the table there are hundreds of thousands of distinct CDR3 sequences, less than 25% of which are singletons. Sequencing was performed on PBMCs or a T cell subset sorted from them (not recorded which). These TCRs come from a man aged 18 to 29 who had mild COVID-19 (a few samples of this study predate the infection). Cell type and time point are not known.

The V call is TRBV6-5, the J call TRBJ1-1; 7 nucleotides agree with TRBD1. Germline values: CDR1 MNHEY, CDR2 SVGAGI. This CDR3 has 14 amino acids. With V trimmed by 5 bases and J by 5 bases, 8 bases remained unmatched. CDR3 in DNA: TGTGCCAGCAGTCAACACAGGGGAGGGACTGAAGCTTTCTTT. Protein sequence: CASSQHRGGTEAFF.

This rearrangement joins TRBV7-3 to TRBJ2-7; 9 bases are a match to TRBD1. The CDR3 covers 15 residues. From germline, CDR1 is SGHTA and CDR2 FQGTGA. V shed 5 bases and J 3 bases; nucleotides not matched to a gene: 8. CDR3: CASSPQGGQGYEQYF. CDR3 nucleotides: TGTGCCAGCAGCCCTCAGGGGGGACAGGGCTACGAGCAGTACTTC.

The chain uses TRBV12-3 or TRBV12-4 and TRBJ2-1, with 8 bases matching TRBD1. Trimming took 6 bases from V and 6 from J; bases not matched to a gene: 13. The CDR3 is 16 amino acids. The CDR3 here is CASSPLPDRVGNEQFF. The CDR3, as DNA: TGTGCCAGCAGCCCACTCCCGGACAGGGTGGGCAATGAGCAGTTCTTC.

This clonotype has just a few counts. The chain has TRBV4-1 and TRBJ2-5, with no clear D. Deletions cut 6 bases from V and 5 bases from J, with 19 bases between. Germline-derived CDR1 and CDR2 are MGHRA and YSYEKL. This CDR3 is 15 amino acids long. CDR3 protein: CASSPGPGSLETQYF. The CDR3 coding sequence is TGCGCCAGCAGTCCAGGACCAGGTAGCTTGGAGACCCAGTACTTC.

The chain uses TRBV6-5 and TRBJ2-1; D is ambiguous. The germline V and J ends were trimmed by 4 bases and 8 bases, with 6 bases remaining between them. This CDR3 comprises 11 residues. Germline assignment: CDR1 MNHEY and CDR2 SVGAGI. CDR3 coding DNA: TGTGCCAGCAGTTCAAGTGATGAGCAGTTCTTC. Encoded protein: CASSSSDEQFF.

This clonotype was picked up many times. V usage is TRBV7-6 and J usage is TRBJ2-1; D possibly corresponds to TRBD2 (5 bases). CDR3 length: 12 residues. Germline V CDR1 and CDR2: SGHVS, FNYEAQ. The V gene lost 8 bases and the J gene lost 6 bases, with 11 bases spanning the gap. The CDR3 coding sequence is TGTGCCAGCTCGTTGGAGGTCAATGAGCAGTTCTTC. Translating gives CASSLEVNEQFF.

The rearrangement uses TRBV20-1 and TRBJ1-1; D not resolved. V gave up 0 bases and J gave up 0 bases, with 5 bases separating them. Germline V gene data show CDR1 as DFQATT and CDR2 as SNEGSKA (reference sequence). There are 13 residues in the CDR3. In DNA form, the CDR3 reads TGCAGTGCTAGAGATCCTGTGAACACTGAAGCTTTCTTT. Its translation is CSARDPVNTEAFF.

In its sample, this clonotype was seen a few times. V usage is TRBV7-8 and J usage is TRBJ1-1, with D tentatively TRBD1 (5 bases). CDR1 is SGHVS, CDR2 FQNEAQ, per germline. The CDR3 runs to 16 residues. V was cut by 5 bases and J by 1 base, with 17 bases left in between. Here the CDR3 DNA reads TGTGCCAGCAGCCTAAGGGACGTCTTATCGAACACTGAAGCTTTCTTT. Protein product: CASSLRDVLSNTEAFF.

The chain is built from TRBV18 and TRBJ2-7; 10 nucleotides agree with TRBD2. The CDR3 runs 14 residues. Germline lookup yields CDR1 KGHSH and CDR2 LQKENI. Losses at the gene ends were 6 bases for V and 6 bases for J; bases not matched to a gene: 8. CDR3 bases: TGTGCCAGCTCTGCTAGCGGGGGTTTGGGCGAGCAGTACTTC. This gives the protein CASSASGGLGEQYF.

The table lists this clonotype with a few counts. The genes are TRBV2 and TRBJ1-5; D not resolved. Between the trimmed V and J ends, which lost 4 bases and 0 bases, there was a span of 7 bases. Germline CDR1 and CDR2: SNHLY and FYNNEI. This CDR3 contains 14 residues. The CDR3 loop is CASSGGDSNQPQHF. CDR3 DNA sequence: TGTGCCAGCAGTGGGGGAGATAGCAATCAGCCCCAGCATTTT. Combining the CDR3 with reference TRBV2 and TRBJ1-5 gives the whole variable domain EPEVTQTPSHQVTQMGQEVILRCVPISNHLYFYWYRQILGQKVEFLVSFYNNEISEKSEIFDDQFSVERPDGSNFTLKIRSTKLEDSAMYFCASSGGDSNQPQHFGDGTRLSIL.

This clonotype was counted at least ten times. CDR3 bases: TGTGCCTGGATCTACGGTGGGGGAACGGGCGAGCAGTACTTC. Translating it yields CAWIYGGGTGEQYF. J is TRBJ2-7 and V is TRBV30; D tentatively fits TRBD1 or TRBD2 (5 bases each). Trimming took off 4 bases at V and 6 bases at J, with 19 bases between the two ends. Germline lookup yields CDR1 GTSNPN and CDR2 SVGIG (reference sequence). There are 14 residues in the CDR3.

This clonotype was seen ten or more times. This chain links TRBV4-3 with TRBJ1-1; weak D call: TRBD1 (5 bases). The CDR3 contains 17 residues. CDR1 is LGHNA, CDR2 YSLEER, per germline. Trimming shortened V by 2 bases and J by 2 bases, and 18 bases separated the two germline ends. CDR3 protein: CASSQRAAEGRNTEAFF. Here the CDR3 DNA reads TGCGCCAGCAGCCAAAGGGCGGCGGAGGGGAGAAACACTGAAGCTTTCTTT.

This clonotype was picked up a small number of times. The chain uses TRBV11-2 and TRBJ1-2; D remains unclear. Germline CDR1 SGHAT, CDR2 FQNNGV. Trimming left V 1 base short and J 6 bases short, with 9 bases between. The CDR3 loop spans 13 amino acids. The CDR3 DNA follows: TGTGCCAGCAGCTTAGTCTCAGAGCATGGCTACACCTTC. Its protein product is CASSLVSEHGYTF.

J is TRBJ2-2 and V is TRBV3-1, with D maybe TRBD1 (5 bases). CDR1 is LGHDT, CDR2 YNNKEL, per germline (reference sequence). Trimming took off 1 base at V and 4 bases at J, with 19 bases between the two ends. The CDR3 runs 18 residues. DNA for the CDR3: TGTGCCAGCAGCCAAGGGGCGGCAGGGAATGTAGGCACCGGGGAGCTGTTTTTT. Protein sequence: CASSQGAAGNVGTGELFF.

In this sample, this clonotype turned up a few times. This rearrangement joins TRBV28 to TRBJ2-1, with 9 bases fitting TRBD2. The CDR3 loop spans 16 amino acids. Germline-derived CDR1 and CDR2 are MDHEN and SYDVKM. Trimming cost V 5 bases and J 5 bases; bases outside gene matches: 10. CDR3 region: CASSLTGTSSNNEQFF. The CDR3 DNA reads as TGTGCCAGCAGTCTCACGGGGACTAGCAGTAACAATGAGCAGTTCTTC.

This clonotype was counted a few times. V gene TRBV6-6 combines with J gene TRBJ2-7, with no clear D. This CDR3 comprises 14 residues. V was shortened by 0 bases and J by 2 bases, with 8 bases between the two germline ends. The germline V gene encodes CDR1 MNHNY and CDR2 SVGAGI (reference sequence). CDR3 in amino acids: CASSYSTTPYEQYV. CDR3 DNA sequence: TGTGCCAGCAGTTACTCGACAACCCCCTACGAGCAGTACGTC.

This clonotype showed up just a few times. The chain recombines TRBV27 with TRBJ1-5, with D maybe TRBD1 (5 bases). Trimming removed 4 bases at V and 3 bases at J, with 10 bases between. This CDR3 contains 14 residues. Germline assignment: CDR1 MNHEY and CDR2 SMNVEV (reference sequence). The CDR3 nucleotides read TGTGCCAGCAGTTCCGGGGCTTCCAATCAGCCCCAGCATTTT. Translating it yields CASSSGASNQPQHF.

In this sample, this clonotype turned up many times. The V call is TRBV7-3, the J call TRBJ2-7, with a weak D call TRBD1 (5 bases). This CDR3 is built from 16 residues. With 0 bases removed from V and 2 bases from J, the gap between germline ends came to 14 bases. Germline V gives CDR1 SGHTA, CDR2 FQGTGA. The CDR3 nucleotides read TGTGCCAGCAGCTTAACCCCCACCGCAGGGCCCTACGAGCAGTACTTC. It translates to CASSLTPTAGPYEQYF.

The chain uses TRBV4-2 and TRBJ2-7; TRBD1 is a possible D gene (7 bases). Germline V lookup: CDR1 LGHNA, CDR2 YNFKEQ. The CDR3 loop spans 15 amino acids. V was pared by 1 base and J by 1 base, with 11 bases between. The CDR3 nucleotides are TGTGCCAGCAGCCAAGTGGAGGGGGCGTCCTACGAGCAGTACTTC. This encodes CASSQVEGASYEQYF.

The rearrangement links TRBV29-1 to TRBJ1-2; D ambiguous. The length of the CDR3 is 14 residues. V dropped 4 bases and J dropped 0 bases, with 12 bases sitting between them. Germline assignment: CDR1 SQVTM and CDR2 ANQGSEA. The CDR3: CSVVRTAANYGYTF. CDR3 DNA sequence: TGCAGCGTTGTGAGGACGGCAGCTAACTATGGCTACACCTTC.

The V and J genes are TRBV5-1 and TRBJ1-4; D possibly corresponds to TRBD1 (5 bases). The CDR3 length is 14 residues. Germline CDR1 and CDR2: SGHRS and YFSETQ. V lost 2 bases, J lost 3 bases, and 8 bases lay in between. The CDR3 loop is CASSLDSSNEKLFF. Here the CDR3 DNA reads TGCGCCAGCAGCTTAGACAGTTCTAATGAAAAACTGTTTTTT.

The table lists this clonotype with a few counts. The chain's CDR3 is CASTLAFGGATKQYV. For the CDR3, the DNA is TGTGCCAGCACCCTTGCCTTCGGGGGGGCAACGAAGCAGTACGTC. J is TRBJ2-7 and V is TRBV5-6; 8 bases are shared with TRBD2. Germline CDR1 reads SGHDT; CDR2 reads YYEEEE. CDR3 length equals 15 residues. V lost 6 bases and J lost 8; bases outside the gene matches: 16.

The V call is TRBV12-3 or TRBV12-4, the J call TRBJ1-5; D perhaps matches TRBD1 (6 bases). The CDR3 runs to 12 residues. The V and J ends lost 6 bases and 11 bases respectively, with 14 bases between them. The CDR3 bases are TGTGCCAGCAGCCTTCGACAGGAGACCCAGCATTTT. Its protein is CASSLRQETQHF.

The CDR3 protein is CASSQVGRGSDTQYF. In DNA, the CDR3 is TGCGCCAGCAGCCAAGTGGGGCGGGGGTCAGATACGCAGTATTTT. V is TRBV4-3 and J is TRBJ2-3, with 7 bases fitting TRBD2. Germline trimming cut 1 base from V and 4 bases from J; bases unmatched to any gene: 5. The CDR3 contains 15 residues. Germline CDR1 is LGHNA and CDR2 is YSLEER.

Only a few counts were recorded for this clonotype. This sequence joins TRBV7-9 and TRBJ1-1; 9 bases line up with TRBD1. Trimming at V came to 5 bases and at J to 10 bases, leaving 5 bases not matched to a gene. CDR3 length: 12 residues. In germline, CDR1 is SEHNR, CDR2 FQNEAQ (reference sequence). CDR3 coding DNA: TGTGCCAGCAGCCGACCGGGACAGGGAGCTTTCTTT. This translates into CASSRPGQGAFF.

This chain links TRBV12-3 or TRBV12-4 with TRBJ2-7, with D tentatively TRBD1 (6 bases). The ends were cut back, 2 bases at V and 5 bases at J, with 10 bases in the middle. The CDR3 consists of 13 residues. CDR3 DNA sequence: TGTGCCAGCAGTTTAATGGGGGCGGACGAGCAGTACGTC. Translated: CASSLMGADEQYV.

This clonotype showed up just a few times. The genes are TRBV7-2 and TRBJ2-1; D is perhaps TRBD2 (5 bases). The CDR3 runs 15 residues. V was shortened by 3 bases and J by 5 bases, with 14 bases between the two germline ends. Looked up from germline, CDR1 is SGHTA and CDR2 is FQGNSA. The CDR3 region is CASSFPWESNNEQFF. DNA of the CDR3: TGTGCCAGCAGCTTTCCCTGGGAGAGTAACAATGAGCAGTTCTTC.